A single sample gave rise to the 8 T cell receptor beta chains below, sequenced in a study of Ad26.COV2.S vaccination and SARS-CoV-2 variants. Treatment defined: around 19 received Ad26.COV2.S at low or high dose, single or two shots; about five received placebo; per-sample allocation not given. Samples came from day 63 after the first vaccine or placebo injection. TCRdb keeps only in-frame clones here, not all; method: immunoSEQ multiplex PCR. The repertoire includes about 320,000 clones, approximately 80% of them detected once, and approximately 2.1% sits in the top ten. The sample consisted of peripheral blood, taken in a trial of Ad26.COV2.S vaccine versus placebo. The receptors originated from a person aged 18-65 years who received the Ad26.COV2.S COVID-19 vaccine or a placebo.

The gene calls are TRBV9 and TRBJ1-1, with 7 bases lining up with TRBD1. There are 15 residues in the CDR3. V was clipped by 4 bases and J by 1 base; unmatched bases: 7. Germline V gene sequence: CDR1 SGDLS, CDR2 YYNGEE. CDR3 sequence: CASSHREGANTEAFF. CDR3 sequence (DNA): TGTGCCAGCAGCCACCGGGAGGGGGCGAACACTGAAGCTTTCTTT.

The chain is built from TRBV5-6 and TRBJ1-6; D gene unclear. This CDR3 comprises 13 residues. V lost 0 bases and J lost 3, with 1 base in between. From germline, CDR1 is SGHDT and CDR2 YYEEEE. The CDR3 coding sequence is TGTGCCAGCAGCTTGGGCTATAATTCACCCCTCCACTTT. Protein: CASSLGYNSPLHF. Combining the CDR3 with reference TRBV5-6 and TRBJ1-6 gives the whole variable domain DAGVTQSPTHLIKTRGQQVTLRCSPKSGHDTVSWYQQALGQGPQFIFQYYEEEERQRGNFPDRFSGHQFPNYSSELNVNALLLGDSALYLCASSLGYNSPLHFGNGTRLTVT.

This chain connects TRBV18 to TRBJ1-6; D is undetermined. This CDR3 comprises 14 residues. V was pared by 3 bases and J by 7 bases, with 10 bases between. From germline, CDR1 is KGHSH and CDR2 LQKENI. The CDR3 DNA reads TGTGCCAGCTCACCTGACGCCGTAAATTCACCCCTCCACTTT. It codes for CASSPDAVNSPLHF.

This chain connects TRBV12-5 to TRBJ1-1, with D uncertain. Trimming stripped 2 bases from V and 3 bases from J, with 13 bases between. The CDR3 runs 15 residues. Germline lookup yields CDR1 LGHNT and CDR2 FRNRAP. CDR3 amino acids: CASGLIMSPYTEAFF. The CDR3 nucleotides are TGTGCTAGTGGTTTGATAATGTCACCGTACACTGAAGCTTTCTTT.

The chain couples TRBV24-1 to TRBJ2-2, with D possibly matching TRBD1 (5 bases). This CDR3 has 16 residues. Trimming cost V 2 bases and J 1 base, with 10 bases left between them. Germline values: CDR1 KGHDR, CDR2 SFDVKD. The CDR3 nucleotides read TGTGCCACCAGTGATTCCAGGACAAAGAACACCGGGGAGCTGTTTTTT. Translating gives CATSDSRTKNTGELFF.

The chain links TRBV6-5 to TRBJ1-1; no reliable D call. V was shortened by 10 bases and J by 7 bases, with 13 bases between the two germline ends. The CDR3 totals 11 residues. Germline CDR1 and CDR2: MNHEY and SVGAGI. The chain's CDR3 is CATAAGNEAFF. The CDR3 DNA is TGTGCCACCGCGGCGGGCAATGAAGCTTTCTTT.

The CDR3 DNA sequence: TGTGCCAGCAGCTTAGCCCCCAACCCAAATTCACCCCTCCACTTT. Its protein is CASSLAPNPNSPLHF. The chain employs TRBV7-6 and TRBJ1-6; unclear D gene. In germline, CDR1 is SGHVS, CDR2 FNYEAQ. CDR3 length: 15 residues. Trimming took 0 bases from V and 7 from J, leaving 10 bases between them.

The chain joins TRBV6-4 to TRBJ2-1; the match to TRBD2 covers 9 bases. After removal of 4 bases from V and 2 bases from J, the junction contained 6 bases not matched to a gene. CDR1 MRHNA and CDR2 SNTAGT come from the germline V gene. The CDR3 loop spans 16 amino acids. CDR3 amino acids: CASSASAGGTYNEQFF. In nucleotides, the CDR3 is TGTGCCAGCAGTGCTTCAGCGGGGGGTACCTACAATGAGCAGTTCTTC.